Listed here is a single TCR beta chain. V lost 1 base, J lost 4 bases, and 10 bases lay in between. The V gene's germline CDR1 is SGHAT and CDR2 FQNNGV. This CDR3 is built from 14 residues. These data come from a study of blood T cell repertoires in COVID-19. The overall study: There were acute and convalescent COVID-19 samples, and they came from the United States, Italy and Spain. From T cells, B-cell-depleted T cells, or PBMCs came the material, which was cDNA or gDNA.

Source study methods: Estimated nucleated cell counts came from reference gene primer amplification. The protocol was immunoSEQ multiplex PCR, while the TCRdb copy is restricted to in-frame clones and leaves out a portion. V and J calls and clone size come straight from that table; D and trimming were deduced from the DNA. The top ten hold roughly 2.9% of the sample, which has 130,000 to 150,000 clones, around 81% seen once. This sequence originates from a woman aged 40 to 49 with active or convalescent COVID-19. Sample: peripheral blood. The rearrangement uses TRBV11-2 and TRBJ2-5; a weak D match, TRBD2 (6 bases). In DNA, the CDR3 is TGTGCCAGCAGCTTAGCGGGAGTCGGAGAGACCCAGTACTTC. Its protein is CASSLAGVGETQYF.